Listed below are T cell receptor beta chains from one sample, sequenced in a study of Graves' ophthalmopathy and Graves' hyperthyroidism. Each CDR3 protein is one row after TCRdb ran MiXCR on the multiplex PCR reads. The sample records around 1.1 million distinct CDR3 sequences, about 38% being singletons. Sequences were obtained from peripheral blood or thyroid tissue (not recorded which). Source of these receptors: an adult man with Graves' hyperthyroidism. CDR3s include the opening cysteine and the closing phenylalanine or tryptophan. The order of the fields is clone size, J gene, D gene, V gene, CDR3 DNA, CDR3 protein. A D gene is named only where the DNA matches it firmly. The size entry is marked missing in some rows and otherwise reads once, few, many or a size class.

- TRBJ2-5 - TRBV18 TGTGCCAGCTCACCAAAGGCGGCGGGGCAAGAGACCCAGTACTTC CASSPKAAGQETQYF
many TRBJ2-7 - TRBV5-1 TGCGCCAGCAGCTTGATTCCAGGGGTCGCCTACGAGCAGTACTTC CASSLIPGVAYEQYF
few TRBJ2-5 - TRBV4-2 TGTGCCAGCACCGAATACCCGACAAACCAAGAGACCCAGTACTTC CASTEYPTNQETQYF
- TRBJ1-1 - TRBV10-1 TGCGCCAGCAGTGAGGGCCCGGAGGGAACCAAAGCTTTCTTT CASSEGPEGTKAFF
- TRBJ1-3 - TRBV10-3 TGTGCCAGCAGTTTACTGGCAGGGTCCGGAAACACCATATATTTT CASSLLAGSGNTIYF
few TRBJ2-7 - TRBV7-9 TGTGCCAGCAGCCCACCTGCCGGGACGGGGGACTACGAGCAGTACTTC CASSPPAGTGDYEQYF
few TRBJ1-1 - TRBV9 TGTGCCAGCTCACCCAGCCCCAGTAATGAATACACTGAAGCTTTCTTT CASSPSPSNEYTEAFF
- TRBJ1-5 - TRBV20-1 TGCAGTGCTAGGGACTCAGGGAGAGAGACCCAGCATTTT CSARDSGRETQHF
- TRBJ2-7 - TRBV9 TGTGCCAGCAGCGTAGGGGCGAGCCACGAGCAGTACTTC CASSVGASHEQYF
many TRBJ1-1 - TRBV2 TGTGCCAGCAGTGTGACAGGATGGGCTGACGAAGCTTTCTTT CASSVTGWADEAFF
- TRBJ1-1 TRBD1 TRBV12-3/TRBV12-4 TGTGCCAGCAGTCCCCAACCCGGGACAGGGGGAGCTTTCTTT CASSPQPGTGGAFF
many TRBJ1-5 - TRBV7-2 TGTGCCAGCAGCTTAATTGGGGGGGATAGCAATCAGCCCCAGCATTTT CASSLIGGDSNQPQHF
once TRBJ2-7 - TRBV7-8 TGTGCCAGCAGCTTCATGACCAAGAACCCCTACGAGCAGTACTTC CASSFMTKNPYEQYF
many TRBJ1-6 TRBD1 TRBV7-2 TGTGCCAGCAGCTTAGGTGGGACAGGGGGTTATAATTCACCCCTCCACTTT CASSLGGTGGYNSPLHF
many TRBJ1-1 - TRBV24-1 TGTGCCACCAGAGGGGTTCGGACTGAAGCTTTCTTT CATRGVRTEAFF
- TRBJ1-2 TRBD1 TRBV13 TGTGCCAGCAGCCCCCCCCAGGGGGAGACGAATGGCTACACCTTC CASSPPQGETNGYTF
many TRBJ1-2 - TRBV7-9 TGTGCCAGCAGCTCAGGGGACCGAGCGGCTGACTATGGCTACACCTTC CASSSGDRAADYGYTF
- TRBJ2-3 TRBD2 TRBV19 TGTGCCAGTACTGGCGGGAGGGACTCCGATACGCAGTATTTT CASTGGRDSDTQYF
many TRBJ1-1 - TRBV19 TGTGCCAGTAGGGGAGGGGGCACTGAAGCTTTCTTT CASRGGGTEAFF
- TRBJ1-5 - TRBV24-1 TGTGCAACCAGGGAATTGGGCAATCAGCCCCAGCATTTT CATRELGNQPQHF
few TRBJ2-6 - TRBV5-5 TGCGCCAGCAGCCAAGACCGCCTTAGCGGAGGAGGGACTGGGGCCAACGTCCTGACTTTC CASSQDRLSGGGTGANVLTF
many TRBJ2-7 TRBD1 TRBV5-1 TGCGCCAGCAGCCCAGGGACAGGGGGCCACGAGCAGTACTTC CASSPGTGGHEQYF
many TRBJ2-7 - TRBV6-5 TGTGCCAGCAGGCCCGGACAGAGCAACTACGAGCAGTACTTC CASRPGQSNYEQYF
- TRBJ2-7 TRBD1 TRBV25-1 TGTGCCAGCAGTGATAATAGGGGGCGAAGGGTCGAGCAGTACTTC CASSDNRGRRVEQYF
- TRBJ2-7 - TRBV29-1 TGCAGCTTGGTGTCAGGGGCGTCCTACGAGCAGTACTTC CSLVSGASYEQYF
once TRBJ1-2 TRBD1 TRBV29-1 TGCAGCGCCGAGGAGACGACAGGGTTGGTCTACACCTTC CSAEETTGLVYTF
- TRBJ2-7 TRBD1 TRBV7-6 TGTGCCAGCAGCTTAGCTCCGGGACAGCGGAACTCCTACGAGCAGTACTTC CASSLAPGQRNSYEQYF
many TRBJ1-5 - TRBV4-3 TGCGCCAGCAGCCAAGATCTTTCGGGGTATCAGCCCCAGCATTTT CASSQDLSGYQPQHF
- TRBJ2-7 - TRBV19 TGTGCCAGTAGTATAGAGGGCTTGAACCCCTACGAGCAGTACTTC CASSIEGLNPYEQYF
many TRBJ1-5 - TRBV7-6 TGTGCCAGCAGCTTAGCGTCTAGTCAGCCCCAGCATTTT CASSLASSQPQHF
- TRBJ2-5 TRBD1 TRBV5-1 TGCGCCAGCAGCATTGGGACAGTGAATCAAGAGACCCAGTACTTC CASSIGTVNQETQYF
many TRBJ1-6 TRBD1 TRBV11-2 TGTGCCAGCAGCTTATGGACAGGGGGGAATTCACCCCTCCACTTT CASSLWTGGNSPLHF
many TRBJ2-5 - TRBV29-1 TGCAGCGTTGAAGGTTCAAGGGAGACCCAGTACTTC CSVEGSRETQYF
many TRBJ1-5 - TRBV19 TGTGCCGGAGGGACGTTGAATCAGCCCCAGCATTTT CAGGTLNQPQHF
many TRBJ2-5 TRBD1 TRBV7-2 TGTGCCAGCAGCCCAACCCGGGGACAGGAGACCCAGTACTTC CASSPTRGQETQYF
many TRBJ1-4 TRBD1 TRBV20-1 TGCAGTGCCAGACAGGGAGCGGCGGCTAATGAAAAACTGTTTTTT CSARQGAAANEKLFF
many TRBJ2-7 TRBD2 TRBV7-8 TGTGCCAGCAGCACCCGGGGGGGCTATCACGAGCAGTACTTC CASSTRGGYHEQYF
- TRBJ1-1 - TRBV29-1 TGCAGCGTTCCACGGGGTCCGCTTTGCGCTTTCTTT CSVPRGPLCAFF
many TRBJ2-7 TRBD2 TRBV20-1 TGCAGTGCTAGACCCGGGACTAGCGGGAACTACGAGCAGTACTTC CSARPGTSGNYEQYF
many TRBJ1-1 - TRBV4-3 TGCGCCAGCAGCCAAGAGCCGGACTTGAACACTGAAGCTTTCTTT CASSQEPDLNTEAFF
few TRBJ2-7 - TRBV9 TGTGCCAGCAGCGTAGAAGGATCCCCCTCCTACGAGCAGTACTTC CASSVEGSPSYEQYF
- TRBJ1-1 TRBD1 TRBV30 TGTGCCTGGAGTGGGACAGGGGGCACTGAAGCTTTCTTT CAWSGTGGTEAFF
many TRBJ2-2 - TRBV10-2 TGCGCCAGCAGTCAACTAGCTTCGAACACCGGGGAGCTGTTTTTT CASSQLASNTGELFF
- TRBJ2-2 TRBD1 TRBV29-1 TGCAGCGTAACTGACAGGGCGAACACCGGGGAGCTGTTTTTT CSVTDRANTGELFF
- TRBJ2-5 TRBD2 TRBV7-2 TGCGCCAGCAGCCAAGCGGGGGGGGTAGCGGGAGGTTCAGAGACCCAGTACTTC CASSQAGGVAGGSETQYF
many TRBJ1-6 - TRBV20-1 TGCAGTGCTAGAGAGGTGGCAGGGAACTCACCCCTCCACTTT CSAREVAGNSPLHF
once TRBJ1-5 - TRBV6-5 TGTGCCAGCAGAGTAGGGGAGGTACGGCAGCCCCAGCATTTT CASRVGEVRQPQHF
few TRBJ1-5 - TRBV27 TGTGCCAGCAGTAGACACGGGGATAGCAATCAGCCCCAGCATTTT CASSRHGDSNQPQHF